Each of the 12 T cell receptor beta chains below was sequenced from the same sample in a study of beta chain features in type 1 diabetes. Sequenced material consisted of expressed TCRB transcripts (all of the isolated RNA was reverse transcribed). This table comes from immunoSEQ multiplex PCR, and its TCRdb copy is limited to in-frame clones, with some not included. The sample shows 350,000 to 450,000 clones, over 11% of them seen only once. The sequenced sample was naive CD4+ T cells from blood. The receptors come from a man aged 25 to 40 in good health.

This clone came up a few times. This rearrangement joins TRBV14 to TRBJ1-1, with a tentative D call TRBD1 (5 bases). CDR3 size: 16 residues. From germline, CDR1 is SGHDN and CDR2 FVKESK. The V and J ends lost 5 bases and 3 bases respectively, with 19 bases between them. CDR3 amino acids: CASSKAVGGWHTEAFF. The CDR3, as DNA: TGTGCCAGCAGCAAAGCAGTCGGGGGGTGGCACACTGAAGCTTTCTTT.

The chain couples TRBV6-6 to TRBJ2-5; D may be TRBD1 (5 bases). CDR1 is MNHNY and CDR2 is SVGAGI in the germline V gene (reference sequence). The CDR3 has 13 residues. In DNA form, the CDR3 reads TGTGCAGCCGCAGGGTTTTATCCAGAGACCCAGTACTTC. This gives the protein CAAAGFYPETQYF.

This clone was found a few times. CDR3 nucleotide sequence: TGTGCCTGGAGTGTAACTCACGGACCGGCCGGGGAGCTGTTTTTT. Protein: CAWSVTHGPAGELFF. The chain combines TRBV30 with TRBJ2-2; no definite D call. The CDR3 has 15 amino acids. CDR1 is GTSNPN and CDR2 is SVGIG in the germline V gene (reference sequence). V was cut by 0 bases and J by 6 bases, with 14 bases left in between.

This chain connects TRBV11-2 to TRBJ1-1; D is unclear. V was cut by 8 bases and J by 2 bases, with 9 bases left in between. The CDR3 is 12 residues long. CDR1 is SGHAT and CDR2 is FQNNGV in the germline V gene. CDR3 region: CASAAFNTEAFF. The CDR3 DNA reads as TGTGCCAGCGCGGCCTTTAACACTGAAGCTTTCTTT.

The chain is built from TRBV15 and TRBJ2-7, with 8 bases matching TRBD1. This CDR3 contains 18 residues. Germline V gene lookup returns CDR1 LNHNV and CDR2 YYDKDF (reference sequence). V was pared by 0 bases and J by 1 base, with 11 bases of the junction left unmatched. CDR3 bases: TGTGCCACCAGCAGAGATCCTCAAGGGACAGGAAGGTCCTACGAGCAGTACTTC. Residues: CATSRDPQGTGRSYEQYF.

In this sample, this clone turned up once. Other DNA sequences in the sample encode the same CDR3. The chain combines TRBV15 with TRBJ2-5, with D maybe TRBD1 (5 bases). The CDR3 extends over 14 amino acids. V lost 0 bases and J 5 bases, leaving 10 bases between the germline ends. The germline V gene encodes CDR1 LNHNV and CDR2 YYDKDF (reference sequence). The CDR3 reads CATSRDRVGETQYF. The CDR3 DNA follows: TGTGCCACCAGCAGAGACAGGGTCGGGGAGACCCAGTACTTC.

The chain combines TRBV7-2 with TRBJ2-5; TRBD2 aligns across 13 bases. CDR1 is SGHTA and CDR2 is FQGNSA in the germline V gene. The CDR3 loop spans 18 amino acids. Trimming at V came to 0 bases and at J to 5 bases, leaving 9 bases not matched to a gene. CDR3 region: CASSLATSGGPTEETQYF. CDR3 in DNA: TGTGCCAGCAGCTTAGCGACTAGCGGGGGGCCCACGGAGGAGACCCAGTACTTC.

This chain links TRBV18 with TRBJ1-4; 8 bases agree with TRBD1. From germline, CDR1 is KGHSH and CDR2 LQKENI. Germline trimming cut 3 bases from V and 0 bases from J; bases unmatched to any gene: 0. The CDR3 consists of 15 residues. DNA for the CDR3: TGTGCCAGCTCACCGACAGGGGCAACTAATGAAAAACTGTTTTTT. It yields the protein CASSPTGATNEKLFF. The variable domain in full, completed from reference TRBV18 and TRBJ1-4, reads NAGVMQNPRHLVRRRGQEARLRCSPMKGHSHVYWYRQLPEEGLKFMVYLQKENIIDESGMPKERFSAEFPKEGPSILRIQQVVRGDSAAYFCASSPTGATNEKLFFGSGTQLSVL.

V gene TRBV5-1 combines with J gene TRBJ1-1; D may be TRBD1 (5 bases). The CDR3 spans 15 residues. The germline V and J ends were trimmed by 4 bases and 0 bases, with 13 bases remaining between them. In germline, CDR1 is SGHRS, CDR2 YFSETQ. The CDR3 DNA reads as TGCGCCAGCAGCGCATCAGGGTCCATGAACACTGAAGCTTTCTTT. Amino acid sequence: CASSASGSMNTEAFF. The full variable domain, in which reference TRBV5-1 and TRBJ1-1 provide the parts outside the CDR3, is KAGVTQTPRYLIKTRGQQVTLSCSPISGHRSVSWYQQTPGQGLQFLFEYFSETQRNKGNFPGRFSGRQFSNSRSEMNVSTLELGDSALYLCASSASGSMNTEAFFGQGTRLTVV.

This clone was counted only a few times. The gene calls are TRBV5-1 and TRBJ2-1, with TRBD2 matching over 8 bases. The V gene end was trimmed by 4 bases and the J gene end by 0 bases; junction bases not matched to a gene: 3. The CDR3 is 15 residues long. Germline V gives CDR1 SGHRS, CDR2 YFSETQ. CDR3 DNA: TGCGCCAGCAGCCGGGAGGGGAGCTCCTACAATGAGCAGTTCTTC. Amino acids: CASSREGSSYNEQFF.

The rearrangement uses TRBV9 and TRBJ2-5, with D perhaps TRBD1 (6 bases). The CDR3 consists of 17 residues. Trimming took 4 bases from V and 1 from J, leaving 20 bases between them. Germline V gene lookup returns CDR1 SGDLS and CDR2 YYNGEE. CDR3 nucleotide sequence: TGTGCCAGCAGCCCCGTCACAGGGAATGTCGGCCAAGAGACCCAGTACTTC. Translated: CASSPVTGNVGQETQYF.

The V and J genes are TRBV29-1 and TRBJ1-2; D is unresolved. The CDR3 runs 10 residues. Per the germline V gene, CDR1 is SQVTM and CDR2 is ANQGSEA. Trimming removed 0 bases at V and 8 bases at J, with 4 bases between. In DNA form, the CDR3 reads TGCAGCGTTGAAGAGTTAGGCTACACCTTC. Its protein product is CSVEELGYTF.